The 15 T cell receptor beta chains presented below share a single source sample, sequenced in a study of blood T cell repertoires in COVID-19 (dated by TCRdb to between 2020 and 2021). Library prep was done by the immunoSEQ multiplex PCR assay. Imported from immuneACCESS, the table was reduced by TCRdb to in-frame sequences with V and J called. These copies leave out some clones; in studies compared against another copy, an unresolved V gene accounts for under half, and the cause of the remainder is not known. Here the sample has tens of thousands of clones; around four fifths occur a single time. The ten largest clones represent around 4.9% of the sample. Sequenced material: peripheral blood. The receptors here all came from a middle-aged man with active COVID-19.

The chain joins TRBV5-5 to TRBJ1-6, with no clear D. CDR3 length: 13 amino acids. Germline loops: CDR1 SGHKS, CDR2 YYEKEE (reference sequence). The V gene lost 4 bases and the J gene lost 6 bases, with 8 bases spanning the gap. As DNA, the CDR3 is TGTGCCAGCAGCGTGGGGAGTAATTCACCCCTCCACTTT. It encodes CASSVGSNSPLHF.

This sequence joins TRBV5-8 and TRBJ2-3; no clear D. This CDR3 comprises 13 residues. The germline V gene encodes CDR1 SGHTS and CDR2 YDEGEE. V gave up 1 base and J gave up 3 bases, with 6 bases separating them. This CDR3 reads CASSLTVTDTQYF. DNA for the CDR3: TGTGCCAGCAGCTTGACGGTGACAGATACGCAGTATTTT.

This clone was counted a few times. This chain connects TRBV27 to TRBJ2-5; 8 bases agree with TRBD1. This CDR3 contains 16 residues. With 2 bases clipped from V and 2 bases from J, the junction kept 7 bases outside the gene matches. Germline CDR1 reads MNHEY; CDR2 reads SMNVEV (reference sequence). The CDR3 region has the DNA TGTGCCAGCAGTTTAGAGGCAGGGGGCGTTCAAGAGACCCAGTACTTC. Its protein product is CASSLEAGGVQETQYF.

The chain combines TRBV5-8 with TRBJ2-4; TRBD2 is a possible D gene (6 bases). Germline loops: CDR1 SGHTS, CDR2 YDEGEE. V was trimmed by 1 base and J by 7 bases, leaving 12 bases between them. The CDR3 sequence is 14 residues long. CDR3 in DNA: TGTGCCAGCAGCTTGTATGCGGGGCAGAACATTCAGTACTTC. Encoded protein: CASSLYAGQNIQYF.

This chain connects TRBV6-2 or TRBV6-3 to TRBJ1-1; 7 nucleotides align to TRBD1. This CDR3 has 16 amino acids. CDR1 and CDR2 (germline): MNHEY, SVGEGT. Unmatched junction bases numbered 10, after V lost 2 bases and J lost 4 bases. The CDR3: CASSYPAFQGGTEAFF. The CDR3 region has the DNA TGTGCCAGCAGTTACCCCGCATTCCAGGGGGGCACTGAAGCTTTCTTT.

The sample holds one count of this clone. This chain connects TRBV5-1 to TRBJ1-1; 8 nucleotides line up with TRBD1. This CDR3 is built from 12 residues. The ends lost 4 bases at V and 7 bases at J; junction bases unmatched: 3. Germline V CDR1 and CDR2: SGHRS, YFSETQ. CDR3 region: CASSQQGVEAFF. CDR3 nucleotides: TGCGCCAGCAGCCAACAGGGGGTTGAAGCTTTCTTT.

The V gene is TRBV7-8, the J gene TRBJ2-2, with 13 bases aligning to TRBD2. Losses at the gene ends were 7 bases for V and 6 bases for J; bases not matched to a gene: 14. The CDR3 has 18 amino acids. Germline V gives CDR1 SGHVS, CDR2 FQNEAQ. CDR3 in DNA: TGTGCCAGCAACCTTATACGGACTAGCGGGGGAGGAGCCGGGGAGCTGTTTTTT. This sequence encodes CASNLIRTSGGGAGELFF.

The rearrangement links TRBV19 to TRBJ2-2; 7 bases are a match to TRBD2. The CDR3 spans 15 residues. Germline V gene sequence: CDR1 LNHDA, CDR2 SQIVND (reference sequence). V was pared by 1 base and J by 1 base, with 0 bases of the junction left unmatched. The CDR3 coding sequence is TGTGCCAGTAGTATAGTAGCGGGGAACACCGGGGAGCTGTTTTTT. Amino acids: CASSIVAGNTGELFF.

V gene TRBV6-5 combines with J gene TRBJ2-1; TRBD1 agrees at 10 bases. Germline V gene sequence: CDR1 MNHEY, CDR2 SVGAGI. The CDR3 runs to 15 residues. V lost 7 bases to trimming and J lost 3 bases; unmatched junction nucleotides: 6. CDR3 in amino acids: CASTRDRGYYNEQFF. The CDR3, as DNA: TGTGCCAGCACCCGGGACAGGGGTTACTACAATGAGCAGTTCTTC.

The rearrangement links TRBV24-1 to TRBJ2-2; TRBD1 agrees at 7 bases. The CDR3 is 15 amino acids. CDR1 KGHDR and CDR2 SFDVKD come from the germline V gene. Unmatched junction bases numbered 6, after V lost 2 bases and J lost 7 bases. The CDR3 DNA sequence: TGTGCCACCAGTGATTCAAGACAGGGTGTCGGGGAGCTGTTTTTT. Residues: CATSDSRQGVGELFF.

In its sample, this clone is medium-sized. The rearrangement uses TRBV9 and TRBJ1-5, with D possibly TRBD1 on 5 matching bases. Trimming removed 0 bases from V and 6 bases from J, with 7 bases in between. This CDR3 is built from 13 residues. From germline, CDR1 is SGDLS and CDR2 YYNGEE. The CDR3 sequence: CASSVGGVQPQHF. The CDR3 DNA follows: TGTGCCAGCAGCGTAGGGGGGGTTCAGCCCCAGCATTTT.

V gene TRBV6-5 combines with J gene TRBJ1-5; D remains ambiguous. V lost 8 bases, J lost 7 bases, and 18 bases lay in between. The CDR3 has 14 residues. Germline CDR1 MNHEY, CDR2 SVGAGI. CDR3 DNA sequence: TGTGCCAGCCCTGCGGGGTTGGTCGGACAGCCCCAGCATTTT. Translating gives CASPAGLVGQPQHF.

This clone was detected a few times. The chain carries TRBV7-8 and TRBJ1-5; D ambiguous. From germline, CDR1 is SGHVS and CDR2 FQNEAQ. V lost 0 bases to trimming and J lost 2 bases, with 11 bases between them. The CDR3 loop spans 16 amino acids. The CDR3 here is CASSLATAVGNQPQHF. The CDR3 DNA is TGTGCCAGCAGCTTAGCTACAGCGGTGGGCAATCAGCCCCAGCATTTT.

This chain uses TRBV5-1 with TRBJ2-1; the match to TRBD2 covers 11 bases. CDR1 SGHRS and CDR2 YFSETQ come from the germline V gene. V dropped 4 bases and J dropped 4; count of bases not matched to a gene: 7. The CDR3 loop spans 16 amino acids. CDR3 loop: CASSTLLAGGYNEQFF. In nucleotides, the CDR3 is TGCGCCAGCAGCACCCTGCTAGCGGGGGGTTACAATGAGCAGTTCTTC.

The V call is TRBV6-6, the J call TRBJ2-7, with 7 bases fitting TRBD1. Per the germline V gene, CDR1 is MNHNY and CDR2 is SVGAGI (reference sequence). The CDR3 extends over 14 amino acids. With 5 bases clipped from V and 0 bases from J, the junction kept 4 bases outside the gene matches. Here the CDR3 reads CASSDTGASYEQYF. The CDR3 DNA reads TGTGCCAGCAGTGACACAGGGGCCTCCTACGAGCAGTACTTC.